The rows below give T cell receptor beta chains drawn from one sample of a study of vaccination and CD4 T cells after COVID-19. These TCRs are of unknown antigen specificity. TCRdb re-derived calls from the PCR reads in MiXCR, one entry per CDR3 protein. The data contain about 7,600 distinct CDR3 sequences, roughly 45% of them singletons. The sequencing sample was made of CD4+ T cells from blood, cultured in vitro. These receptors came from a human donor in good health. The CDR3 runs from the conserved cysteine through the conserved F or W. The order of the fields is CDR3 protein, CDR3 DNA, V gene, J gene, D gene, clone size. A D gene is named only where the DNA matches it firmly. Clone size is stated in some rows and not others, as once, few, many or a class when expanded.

CDR3aa: CSAWTSENTDTQYF
CDR3nt: TGCAGTGCCTGGACTAGCGAAAACACAGATACGCAGTATTTT
v_gene: TRBV20-1
j_gene: TRBJ2-3
d_gene: TRBD2
abundance: NA

CDR3aa: CASSSLRTSGKLGMGEQFF
CDR3nt: TGTGCCAGCAGCTCACTGCGGACTAGCGGGAAGTTGGGGATGGGTGAGCAGTTCTTC
v_gene: TRBV11-2
j_gene: TRBJ2-1
d_gene: TRBD2
abundance: NA

CDR3aa: CASRPGVGSYNEQFF
CDR3nt: TGTGCCAGCAGACCCGGTGTAGGGTCCTACAATGAGCAGTTCTTC
v_gene: TRBV6-2/TRBV6-3
j_gene: TRBJ2-1
d_gene: NA
abundance: NA

CDR3aa: CAWSPYRGRVFEAFF
CDR3nt: TGTGCCTGGAGTCCGTACAGGGGGCGGGTTTTCGAAGCTTTCTTT
v_gene: TRBV30
j_gene: TRBJ1-1
d_gene: TRBD1
abundance: NA

CDR3aa: CASSFPGQGYGYTF
CDR3nt: TGTGCCAGCAGCTTTCCGGGACAGGGTTATGGCTACACCTTC
v_gene: TRBV7-9
j_gene: TRBJ1-2
d_gene: TRBD1
abundance: NA

CDR3aa: CASSLRDGASGKLFF
CDR3nt: TGTGCCAGCAGTCTACGGGACGGAGCGTCGGGAAAACTGTTTTTT
v_gene: TRBV6-1
j_gene: TRBJ1-4
d_gene: NA
abundance: NA

CDR3aa: CSARFQGEKLFF
CDR3nt: TGCAGTGCTAGGTTTCAGGGAGAAAAACTGTTTTTT
v_gene: TRBV20-1
j_gene: TRBJ1-4
d_gene: NA
abundance: NA

CDR3aa: CSAQRGNSPLHF
CDR3nt: TGCAGTGCTCAAAGGGGTAATTCACCCCTCCACTTT
v_gene: TRBV20-1
j_gene: TRBJ1-6
d_gene: NA
abundance: NA

CDR3aa: CASSLGLYQETQYF
CDR3nt: TGTGCCAGCAGCTTAGGGTTGTACCAAGAGACCCAGTACTTC
v_gene: TRBV7-7
j_gene: TRBJ2-5
d_gene: NA
abundance: few

CDR3aa: CASSLTGLRAQYF
CDR3nt: TGTGCCAGCAGTTTAACAGGCCTACGCGCCCAGTACTTC
v_gene: TRBV6-5
j_gene: TRBJ2-5
d_gene: NA
abundance: once

CDR3aa: CASSGPDSNQPQHF
CDR3nt: TGCGCCAGCAGTGGGCCGGATAGCAATCAGCCCCAGCATTTT
v_gene: TRBV10-2
j_gene: TRBJ1-5
d_gene: NA
abundance: NA

CDR3aa: CASSYSRAAGGPNGELFF
CDR3nt: TGTGCCAGCAGTTACTCGAGGGCGGCGGGAGGGCCTAACGGGGAGCTGTTTTTT
v_gene: TRBV6-5
j_gene: TRBJ2-2
d_gene: TRBD2
abundance: few

CDR3aa: CASSLAGGLTYEQYF
CDR3nt: TGTGCCAGCAGTTTAGCGGGAGGCCTCACCTACGAGCAGTACTTC
v_gene: TRBV12-3/TRBV12-4
j_gene: TRBJ2-7
d_gene: NA
abundance: NA

CDR3aa: CASSIQGFSNQPQHF
CDR3nt: TGTGCCAGTAGTATACAGGGGTTCAGCAATCAGCCCCAGCATTTT
v_gene: TRBV19
j_gene: TRBJ1-5
d_gene: NA
abundance: NA

CDR3aa: CASSQGAGAFRGYTF
CDR3nt: TGTGCCAGTAGTCAGGGGGCAGGGGCCTTTAGAGGCTACACCTTC
v_gene: TRBV19
j_gene: TRBJ1-2
d_gene: TRBD1
abundance: NA

CDR3aa: CSANSPTQEQFF
CDR3nt: TGCAGTGCTAACTCCCCGACTCAAGAGCAGTTCTTC
v_gene: TRBV20-1
j_gene: TRBJ2-1
d_gene: NA
abundance: few

CDR3aa: CASSYTNRVEQYF
CDR3nt: TGTGCCAGCAGTTACACTAACAGGGTCGAGCAGTACTTC
v_gene: TRBV6-5
j_gene: TRBJ2-7
d_gene: NA
abundance: NA

CDR3aa: CASSLSSGQETQYF
CDR3nt: TGTGCCAGCAGCTTATCCTCGGGGCAAGAGACCCAGTACTTC
v_gene: TRBV7-6
j_gene: TRBJ2-5
d_gene: NA
abundance: NA

CDR3aa: CANSARYTPGQGGYGYTF
CDR3nt: TGTGCCAACTCTGCTCGCTACACCCCGGGACAGGGAGGCTATGGCTACACCTTC
v_gene: TRBV2
j_gene: TRBJ1-2
d_gene: TRBD1
abundance: few

CDR3aa: CASSILLTDTQYF
CDR3nt: TGTGCCAGTAGTATACTGCTCACAGATACGCAGTATTTT
v_gene: TRBV19
j_gene: TRBJ2-3
d_gene: NA
abundance: NA

CDR3aa: CASSESSGRGRGSYNEQFF
CDR3nt: TGCGCCAGCAGTGAGTCTAGCGGGAGGGGGCGGGGATCCTACAATGAGCAGTTCTTC
v_gene: TRBV10-1
j_gene: TRBJ2-1
d_gene: TRBD2
abundance: NA

CDR3aa: CATSRDAVGYTF
CDR3nt: TGTGCCACCAGCAGAGATGCAGTGGGCTACACCTTC
v_gene: TRBV15
j_gene: TRBJ1-2
d_gene: NA
abundance: NA

CDR3aa: CASSGPLGGSNSPLHF
CDR3nt: TGTGCCAGCAGTGGCCCTCTCGGGGGGTCAAATTCACCCCTCCACTTT
v_gene: TRBV6-1
j_gene: TRBJ1-6
d_gene: NA
abundance: few

CDR3aa: CASSYGPGLGPTDTQYF
CDR3nt: TGTGCCAGCAGTTACGGACCGGGACTAGGTCCCACAGATACGCAGTATTTT
v_gene: TRBV6-5
j_gene: TRBJ2-3
d_gene: TRBD2
abundance: NA

CDR3aa: CAISEGAGANVLTF
CDR3nt: TGTGCCATCAGTGAGGGGGCTGGGGCCAACGTCCTGACTTTC
v_gene: TRBV10-3
j_gene: TRBJ2-6
d_gene: NA
abundance: NA

CDR3aa: CASSTPLRDQPQHF
CDR3nt: TGTGCCAGTAGTACCCCTCTAAGAGATCAGCCCCAGCATTTT
v_gene: TRBV19
j_gene: TRBJ1-5
d_gene: NA
abundance: NA

CDR3aa: CASSLEGAGANVLTF
CDR3nt: TGTGCCAGCAGCTTGGAAGGCGCTGGGGCCAACGTCCTGACTTTC
v_gene: TRBV5-5
j_gene: TRBJ2-6
d_gene: NA
abundance: NA

CDR3aa: CASGGFTGSNQPQHF
CDR3nt: TGTGCCAGCGGGGGATTTACCGGGAGCAATCAGCCCCAGCATTTT
v_gene: TRBV6-2/TRBV6-3
j_gene: TRBJ1-5
d_gene: NA
abundance: large

CDR3aa: CASSIVVGTGELFF
CDR3nt: TGCGCCAGCAGCATTGTAGTGGGGACCGGGGAGCTGTTTTTT
v_gene: TRBV5-1
j_gene: TRBJ2-2
d_gene: NA
abundance: NA

CDR3aa: CASKGGNTGELFF
CDR3nt: TGTGCCAGCAAAGGAGGAAACACCGGGGAGCTGTTTTTT
v_gene: TRBV27
j_gene: TRBJ2-2
d_gene: NA
abundance: NA

CDR3aa: CASSTGGSYGYTF
CDR3nt: TGTGCCAGCAGTACAGGGGGCTCTTATGGCTACACCTTC
v_gene: TRBV9
j_gene: TRBJ1-2
d_gene: TRBD1
abundance: NA